What follows are 26 T cell receptor beta chains derived from one specimen sequenced in a study of T-cell memory formation after mild COVID-19. MiXCR was run by TCRdb on the 5' RACE reads, yielding one entry per CDR3 protein. The table includes some 150,000 distinct CDR3 sequences, 15% to 20% detected once. Specimen: PBMCs or a T cell subset sorted from them (not recorded which). These receptors all stem from an adult woman who had mild COVID-19 (a few samples of this study predate the infection). Cell type and time point are not known.

This clonotype has a handful of counts. The chain recombines TRBV5-1 with TRBJ1-4; D remains ambiguous. Trimming removed 0 bases from V and 7 bases from J, with 13 bases in between. The CDR3 is 15 residues long. Germline V CDR1 and CDR2: SGHRS, YFSETQ. The CDR3 DNA is TGCGCCAGCAGCTTGGCCGGAGGCTTGGGTGAAAAACTGTTTTTT. Translated, it gives CASSLAGGLGEKLFF. Filled out from reference TRBV5-1 and TRBJ1-4, the complete variable domain reads KAGVTQTPRYLIKTRGQQVTLSCSPISGHRSVSWYQQTPGQGLQFLFEYFSETQRNKGNFPGRFSGRQFSNSRSEMNVSTLELGDSALYLCASSLAGGLGEKLFFGSGTQLSVL.

The CDR3 nucleotides read TGTGCCAGCAGCCAAGTCCGGATTCTAGCGGGAGCAGATACGCAGTATTTT. Translated, it gives CASSQVRILAGADTQYF. The V and J genes are TRBV3-1 and TRBJ2-3; 10 bases are shared with TRBD2. V lost 1 base, J lost 4 bases, and 8 bases stayed unmatched. The CDR3 totals 17 residues. The V gene's germline CDR1 is LGHDT and CDR2 YNNKEL (reference sequence).

The rearrangement uses TRBV20-1 and TRBJ2-1; D not resolved. Germline CDR1 reads DFQATT; CDR2 reads SNEGSKA (reference sequence). The CDR3 is 13 residues long. CDR3: CSALPLSYNEQFF. As DNA, the CDR3 is TGCAGCGCCCTCCCCCTCTCCTACAATGAGCAGTTCTTC.

This clonotype showed up just a few times. V gene TRBV14 combines with J gene TRBJ1-1; tentative D call: TRBD1 (6 bases). V shed 6 bases and J shed 1 base, with 12 bases lying between them. This CDR3 spans 14 amino acids. CDR1 is SGHDN and CDR2 is FVKESK in the germline V gene. CDR3 bases: TGTGCCAGCAGACAGGGATCTGGGAACACTGAAGCTTTCTTT. Translation gives CASRQGSGNTEAFF.

This rearrangement joins TRBV2 to TRBJ2-7; TRBD1 matches at 8 bases. The V gene end was trimmed by 11 bases and the J gene end by 2 bases; junction bases not matched to a gene: 5. The germline CDR1 and CDR2 sequences are SNHLY and FYNNEI. The CDR3 sequence is 12 residues long. CDR3 nucleotide sequence: TGTGCCGGGAGGACAGGGCCCTACGAGCAGTACTTC. Translated: CAGRTGPYEQYF.

Only a few counts were recorded for this clonotype. The gene calls are TRBV5-1 and TRBJ2-5, with 7 nucleotides matching TRBD2. J gave up 5 bases and V 0 bases, and 7 bases lay outside the gene matches. The germline V gene has CDR1 SGHRS and CDR2 YFSETQ. There are 15 residues in the CDR3. The CDR3 coding sequence is TGCGCCAGCAGCTTGGTTTGGGCGGGAGCGGAGACCCAGTACTTC. This encodes CASSLVWAGAETQYF. Full variable domain (missing parts from reference TRBV5-1 and TRBJ2-5): KAGVTQTPRYLIKTRGQQVTLSCSPISGHRSVSWYQQTPGQGLQFLFEYFSETQRNKGNFPGRFSGRQFSNSRSEMNVSTLELGDSALYLCASSLVWAGAETQYFGPGTRLLVL.

The chain employs TRBV21-1 and TRBJ2-2; TRBD2, the D gene given by the table, was not confirmed from the DNA. TRBV21-1 is listed as a pseudogene. The CDR3 is 18 residues long. The CDR3 region has the DNA TGTGCCAGCAGCAAAGGGGGAGGGGACTCGAGAGGGACCGGGGAGCTGTTTTTT. Translated, it gives CASSKGGGDSRGTGELFF.

This clonotype was observed many times. The gene calls are TRBV12-3 or TRBV12-4 and TRBJ2-5; D gene uncertain. The CDR3 sequence is 15 residues long. Trimming removed 3 bases at V and 5 bases at J, with 16 bases between. CDR3 nucleotide sequence: TGTGCCAGCAGTTTTTGGGCTTCCCTGAAGGAGACCCAGTACTTC. Translating gives CASSFWASLKETQYF.

This chain connects TRBV4-3 to TRBJ2-3; D is possibly TRBD2 (6 bases). Trimming pared 4 bases from V and 5 bases from J, leaving 16 bases between. CDR3 size: 15 residues. The germline CDR1 and CDR2 sequences are LGHNA and YSLEER. The CDR3 nucleotides read TGCGCCAGCAGCCGAGCTAGCGCGGAAGGAGATACGCAGTATTTT. Amino acids: CASSRASAEGDTQYF.

In DNA, the CDR3 is TGTGCCAGCAGTTACTGGGAGGCCTACGAGCAGTACTTC. Residues: CASSYWEAYEQYF. The chain links TRBV6-2 or TRBV6-3 to TRBJ2-7; D perhaps matches TRBD2 (6 bases). Germline lookup yields CDR1 MNHEY and CDR2 SVGEGT. The CDR3 totals 13 residues. V was cut by 1 base and J by 2 bases, with 6 bases left in between.

The chain is built from TRBV3-1 and TRBJ2-7; D is perhaps TRBD2 (6 bases). The CDR3 is made up of 15 amino acids. The V gene lost 2 bases and the J gene lost 2 bases, with 13 bases spanning the gap. Germline V CDR1 and CDR2: LGHDT, YNNKEL (reference sequence). CDR3 residues: CASSQRGSGTYEQYF. The CDR3, as DNA: TGTGCCAGCAGCCAAAGGGGTAGCGGTACCTACGAGCAGTACTTC.

This clonotype appeared a few times. The chain combines TRBV15 with TRBJ1-1, with a tentative D call TRBD1 (5 bases). Germline CDR1 and CDR2: LNHNV and YYDKDF (reference sequence). This CDR3 is 15 amino acids long. The V gene lost 0 bases and the J gene lost 2 bases, with 10 bases spanning the gap. CDR3 sequence (DNA): TGTGCCACCAGCAGAGACGGGGGACCAAACACTGAAGCTTTCTTT. Its translation: CATSRDGGPNTEAFF.

This clonotype was detected a few times. This chain links TRBV29-1 with TRBJ2-3; D might be TRBD1 (6 bases). CDR1 is SQVTM, CDR2 ANQGSEA, per germline. This CDR3 is 14 amino acids long. The V gene lost 2 bases and the J gene lost 5 bases, with 14 bases spanning the gap. CDR3 nucleotides: TGCAGCGTTGAAATAAGGACAGCGCTAGATACGCAGTATTTT. Encoded protein: CSVEIRTALDTQYF.

The sample holds a few counts of this clonotype. This sequence joins TRBV25-1 and TRBJ2-5; 10 nucleotides agree with TRBD1. Germline V CDR1 and CDR2: MGHDK, SYGVNS. CDR3 length equals 15 residues. V shed 4 bases and J 3 bases; nucleotides not matched to a gene: 5. CDR3 bases: TGTGCCAGCAGTGCAACCGGGACAGGGGAAGAGACCCAGTACTTC. Translating it yields CASSATGTGEETQYF.

This clonotype was detected ten times or more. The rearrangement joins TRBV7-3 to TRBJ1-2, with 10 bases identical to TRBD1. CDR1 is SGHTA and CDR2 is FQGTGA in the germline V gene. Losses at the gene ends were 6 bases for V and 7 bases for J; bases not matched to a gene: 8. CDR3 length: 14 residues. In nucleotides, the CDR3 is TGTGCCAGCAGTTTGACAGGGGGCGGTGCTGGCTACACCTTC. The encoded protein is CASSLTGGGAGYTF. Looking up the rest from reference TRBV7-3 and TRBJ1-2 gives the full variable domain: GAGVSQTPSNKVTEKGKYVELRCDPISGHTALYWYRQSLGQGPEFLIYFQGTGAADDSGLPNDRFFAVRPEGSVSTLKIQRTERGDSAVYLCASSLTGGGAGYTFGSGTRLTVV.

There are a few counts of this clonotype. The genes are TRBV11-2 and TRBJ1-5; possibly TRBD1 for D (6 bases). Trimming stripped 5 bases from V and 5 bases from J, with 13 bases between. The V gene's germline CDR1 is SGHAT and CDR2 FQNNGV. The CDR3 has 14 residues. CDR3 coding DNA: TGTGCCAGCAGCCGTACAGGGATGGATCAGCCCCAGCATTTT. Translating gives CASSRTGMDQPQHF.

The V call is TRBV25-1, the J call TRBJ2-6; the D gene is possibly TRBD2 (5 bases). V gave up 8 bases and J gave up 0 bases, with 14 bases separating them. CDR1 is MGHDK and CDR2 is SYGVNS in the germline V gene. This CDR3 has 16 residues. Here the CDR3 reads CASAPGISSGANVLTF. The CDR3, as DNA: TGTGCCAGCGCTCCCGGGATCTCCTCTGGGGCCAACGTCCTGACTTTC.

This clonotype was picked up a small number of times. The CDR3 region has the DNA TGCGCCAGCAGCCGGGACAGGGACACGGAGCAGTACTTC. Protein sequence: CASSRDRDTEQYF. The V and J genes are TRBV5-1 and TRBJ2-7, with 9 bases matching TRBD1. The CDR3 is 13 residues long. Germline CDR1 SGHRS, CDR2 YFSETQ. The V and J ends lost 4 bases and 7 bases, in that order; junction bases with no gene match: 6.

The chain's CDR3 is CASSFSGTPYGYTF. The CDR3, as DNA: TGTGCCAGCTCTTTCTCCGGGACTCCATATGGCTACACCTTC. This rearrangement joins TRBV27 to TRBJ1-2, with D possibly TRBD1 on 5 matching bases. The V end lost 8 bases, the J end lost 5 bases, and 18 bases lay between the germline ends. Germline loops: CDR1 MNHEY, CDR2 SMNVEV (reference sequence). The CDR3 has 14 residues.

About this clonotype itself: Its ends do not fully match the called genes, so a read error is possible. The chain combines TRBV24-1 with TRBJ1-2; TRBD1 is a possible D gene (6 bases). The CDR3 has 13 residues. The germline CDR1 and CDR2 sequences are KGHDR and SFDVKD. In DNA, the CDR3 is TGTGCCACCAGCGATTCAGGGGCCGGAGGCTACACCTTC. It yields the protein CATSDSGAGGYTF.

This clonotype was found a few times. The chain combines TRBV5-1 with TRBJ1-2, with a tentative D call TRBD1 (6 bases). Trimming took off 1 base at V and 6 bases at J, with 10 bases between the two ends. Germline CDR1 is SGHRS and CDR2 is YFSETQ. The CDR3 length is 13 residues. In DNA, the CDR3 is TGCGCCAGCAGCTTGACAGGGAGGAATGGCTACACCTTC. Residues: CASSLTGRNGYTF.

CDR3: CASSPTLLSEAFF. The CDR3 bases are TGTGCCAGCAGTCCTACTCTCCTCTCTGAAGCTTTCTTT. The V and J genes are TRBV6-5 and TRBJ1-1; D not resolved. The germline gives CDR1 MNHEY, CDR2 SVGAGI. V gave up 5 bases and J gave up 6 bases, with 13 bases separating them. The CDR3 length is 13 residues.

The V call is TRBV5-1, the J call TRBJ2-7; D may be TRBD1 (6 bases). V dropped 0 bases and J dropped 6 bases, with 16 bases sitting between them. CDR3 length equals 15 residues. Germline V lookup: CDR1 SGHRS, CDR2 YFSETQ. The CDR3 sequence is CASSLDGQPRGEQYF. The CDR3 nucleotides are TGCGCCAGCAGCTTGGATGGACAGCCGAGGGGCGAGCAGTACTTC. Full variable domain (rest looked up from reference TRBV5-1 and TRBJ2-7): KAGVTQTPRYLIKTRGQQVTLSCSPISGHRSVSWYQQTPGQGLQFLFEYFSETQRNKGNFPGRFSGRQFSNSRSEMNVSTLELGDSALYLCASSLDGQPRGEQYFGPGTRLTVT.

This clonotype was counted between two and nine times. The chain uses TRBV7-2 and TRBJ1-1, with D maybe TRBD1 (6 bases). The CDR3 spans 15 residues. Trimming took 0 bases from V and 5 from J, leaving 13 bases between them. Germline CDR1 and CDR2: SGHTA and FQGNSA. The CDR3 DNA sequence: TGTGCCAGCAGCTTAGCGGTCAGGGGTGTGACTGAAGCTTTCTTT. Translated, it gives CASSLAVRGVTEAFF.

This clonotype was seen a few times. This chain joins TRBV6-5 and TRBJ2-1; 7 nucleotides agree with TRBD2. Looked up from germline, CDR1 is MNHEY and CDR2 is SVGAGI. The CDR3 runs 13 residues. V lost 7 bases to trimming and J lost 9 bases; unmatched junction nucleotides: 9. The CDR3 sequence: CASTNIVAGEQFF. DNA for the CDR3: TGTGCCAGCACCAATATCGTAGCGGGTGAGCAGTTCTTC.

This clonotype was seen a handful of times. The V gene is TRBV2, the J gene TRBJ2-5; 7 bases map to TRBD1. Germline values: CDR1 SNHLY, CDR2 FYNNEI. The CDR3 consists of 13 residues. With V trimmed by 8 bases and J by 7 bases, 10 bases remained unmatched. The CDR3: CASGTGVPVTQYF. As DNA, the CDR3 is TGTGCCAGCGGAACAGGGGTGCCCGTGACCCAGTACTTC. Looking up the rest from reference TRBV2 and TRBJ2-5 gives the full variable domain: EPEVTQTPSHQVTQMGQEVILRCVPISNHLYFYWYRQILGQKVEFLVSFYNNEISEKSEIFDDQFSVERPDGSNFTLKIRSTKLEDSAMYFCASGTGVPVTQYFGPGTRLLVL.